Listed below are T cell receptor beta chains from one sample, sequenced in a study of spatial heterogeneity in lung cancer. Each CDR3 protein is one row after TCRdb ran MiXCR on the 5' RACE reads. This sample has roughly 24,000 distinct CDR3 sequences, with 9.7% found just once. Sequenced here: PBMCs, sampled at follow-up. The receptors come from a male donor with early-stage non-small cell lung cancer. Both conserved end residues are part of each CDR3. D genes are given only for firm matches. Size is stated for part of the rows, as once, few or many counts, or as a class when the clone is expanded.

j_gene	v_gene	abundance	d_gene	CDR3nt	CDR3aa
TRBJ1-1	TRBV5-1	many	TRBD1	TGCGCCAGCAGTGCTGCCGAGACAGGGGCCACTGAAGCTTTCTTT	CASSAAETGATEAFF
TRBJ2-3	TRBV11-2	.	TRBD2	TGTGCCAGCAGCTCCCCTGGCGATAGCGGGAGGAATACGCAGTATTTT	CASSSPGDSGRNTQYF
TRBJ1-5	TRBV4-1	few	.	TGCGCCAGCAGCCGATCAGGGCTCGGCAATCAGCCCCAGCATTTT	CASSRSGLGNQPQHF
TRBJ2-3	TRBV7-2	few	.	TGTGCCAGCAGCTTAGCTGGGGCTAGCGTGGGCGATACGCAGTATTTT	CASSLAGASVGDTQYF
TRBJ2-7	TRBV2	many	.	TGTGCCAGCAGTGATAGGTACGGTCGGTACGAGCAGTACTTC	CASSDRYGRYEQYF
TRBJ2-3	TRBV2	.	.	TGTGCCAGCAGTGTTCAGGGCTCAGATACGCAGTATTTT	CASSVQGSDTQYF
TRBJ2-2	TRBV14	many	.	TGTGCCAGCAGCCAAGTGAGGGCCGGGGAGCTGTTTTTT	CASSQVRAGELFF
TRBJ1-6	TRBV7-8	few	TRBD1	TGTGCCAGCAGCTTAGGACAGGGGTTTAATCGAGCGGTTTCACCCCTCCACTTT	CASSLGQGFNRAVSPLHF
TRBJ2-5	TRBV7-2	many	.	TGTGCCAGCAGTCCCGGGGAGACCCAGTACTTC	CASSPGETQYF
TRBJ2-7	TRBV4-3	few	TRBD2	TGCGCCAGCAGCCAGGGGACTAGCGGGTACGAGCAGTACTTC	CASSQGTSGYEQYF
TRBJ2-2	TRBV4-1	many	TRBD2	TGCGCCAGCAGCCAATTCCCCCGCGGGGGAAGCACCGGGGAGCTGTTTTTT	CASSQFPRGGSTGELFF
TRBJ1-5	TRBV28	few	.	TGTGCCAGCACCTCCGGGGCGATTAGCAATCAGCCCCAGCATTTT	CASTSGAISNQPQHF
TRBJ1-5	TRBV7-2	many	.	TGTGCCAGCAGCAGCGGACAGAATCAGCCCCAGCATTTT	CASSSGQNQPQHF
TRBJ2-3	TRBV20-1	few	TRBD2	TGCAGTGCTACCCCCCTACGGGCGGGGGGCACAGATACGCAGTATTTT	CSATPLRAGGTDTQYF
TRBJ2-6	TRBV10-2	many	.	TGCGCCAGCAGCGTGGACAGCTTGTCTGGGGCCAACGTCCTGACTTTC	CASSVDSLSGANVLTF
TRBJ2-7	TRBV5-1	few	.	TGCGCCAGCAGTGCCGGGACGGTGTCCTACGAGCAGTACTTC	CASSAGTVSYEQYF
TRBJ1-2	TRBV6-5	.	.	TGTGCCAGCAGTCGGGACAACCTTAACTATGGCTACACCTTC	CASSRDNLNYGYTF
TRBJ1-5	TRBV4-2	.	.	TGTGCCAGCGGCCAAGGGGGGTCACGGGCTAGCAATCAGCCCCAGCATTTT	CASGQGGSRASNQPQHF
TRBJ2-5	TRBV29-1	many	.	TGCAGCGTTGCCCAACCGTGGGGCAAGGAGACCCAGTACTTC	CSVAQPWGKETQYF
TRBJ2-3	TRBV5-1	many	TRBD1	TGCGCCAGCAGCTTGAGATGGGGACAGGGGACAGATACGCAGTATTTT	CASSLRWGQGTDTQYF
TRBJ2-7	TRBV28	.	.	TGTGCCAGCAGCCTTAGACAGTTCCGGACGTACGAGCAGTACTTC	CASSLRQFRTYEQYF